Sequencing of this T cell receptor beta chain was carried out in a study of blood T cell repertoires in COVID-19. Study-wide context: Acute-phase and convalescent COVID-19 samples originated in the United States, Italy and Spain. Sample material is recorded as cDNA or gDNA derived from T cells, B-cell-depleted T cells, or PBMCs.

Trimming cost V 1 base and J 7 bases, with 8 bases left between them. CDR1 is SGHNT, CDR2 YYREEE, per germline (reference sequence). This CDR3 spans 13 amino acids. This clone was counted only a few times. Study processing details: Reference gene primers were amplified, and this amplification served to estimate nucleated cell counts. This table comes from immunoSEQ multiplex PCR, and its TCRdb copy is limited to in-frame clones, with some not included. V, J and clone size are taken as reported in that table, and D and trimming were inferred from the DNA itself. The table records 100,000 to 150,000 clones, roughly 86% of them present only once.

This TCR was recovered from an older woman with acute or convalescent COVID-19. This chain links TRBV5-4 with TRBJ1-4; D unclear. Sequencing input: peripheral blood. The chain's CDR3 is CASSLRGVEKLFF. DNA of the CDR3: TGTGCCAGCAGCTTGCGCGGGGTTGAAAAACTGTTTTTT. Full variable domain (rest looked up from reference TRBV5-4 and TRBJ1-4): ETGVTQSPTHLIKTRGQQVTLRCSSQSGHNTVSWYQQALGQGPQFIFQYYREEENGRGNFPPRFSGLQFPNYSSELNVNALELDDSALYLCASSLRGVEKLFFGSGTQLSVL.